This TCR beta chain was sequenced for a study of OX40 agonist ivuxolimab in advanced cancers. Study overall: From roughly 20 to 79 years was the age range, with a mean of around 60 years, and nearly 85% were male. Study-level points and caveats: Circulating CD4+ and CD8+ T cells showed clonal expansion by week 6 at 0.1 to 3.0 mg/kg.

Measured with immunoSEQ multiplex PCR; TCRdb has only the in-frame clones, and not every one. There are tens of thousands of clones in the sample; about 90% occur only once, and around 15% lies in the top ten. As for this clone: Its antigen is still unknown.

The V end was cut by 1 base, the J end by 0 bases, with 5 bases between. The germline CDR1 and CDR2 sequences are SGHTA and FQGTGA. The length of the CDR3 is 14 residues. The source of this sequence is an adult with an advanced solid tumor such as melanoma, head and neck, liver or kidney cancer. The chain uses TRBV7-3 and TRBJ2-3; no clear D gene. The material was CD4+ or CD8+ T cells sorted from blood, obtained in a trial of the OX40 agonist ivuxolimab. In nucleotides, the CDR3 is TGTGCCAGCAGCTTAATCCACAGCACAGATACGCAGTATTTT. This codes for CASSLIHSTDTQYF.